This T cell receptor beta chain was identified during a study of T-cell memory formation after mild COVID-19. Across the whole study: TCR clusters mostly belonged to single donors.

This clonotype was recorded a few times. No antigen is known for it. MiXCR, run by TCRdb on the 5' RACE reads, gives a single entry per CDR3 protein. The data show some 450,000 distinct CDR3 sequences, approximately 19% seen once. The study's findings and limits: Contracting clones, day 15 to 85, had balanced CD4/CD8, and later expanders favored CD4+.

Trimming took 4 bases from V and 3 from J, leaving 10 bases between them. This CDR3 has 13 amino acids. The germline gives CDR1 SEHNR, CDR2 FQNEAQ (reference sequence). Sample: PBMCs or a T cell subset sorted from them (not recorded which). V and J are TRBV7-9 and TRBJ2-7; possible D gene TRBD1, 6 bases. This clonotype originated in a man between 18 and 29 years old who had mild COVID-19 (a few samples of this study predate the infection). Cell type and time point are not known. CDR3 sequence reads: CASSSGQNYEQYF. The CDR3 nucleotides are TGTGCCAGCAGCTCGGGACAAAACTACGAGCAGTACTTC.